The 15 T cell receptor beta chains listed next were all sequenced from one sample in a study of human T cells and chemical hapten exposure. TCRdb analysed the RACE reads with MiXCR anew, one entry per CDR3 protein. Counted here are more than 35,000 distinct CDR3 sequences, 3.5% to 4% occurring once; the ten biggest clones make up about 6%. This sample's time point: healthy volunteer bleed at 6 weeks. Extraction yielded total RNA from whole blood (unfractionated). The sample was whole blood. The receptor set was obtained from a human donor in good health. Some clones in this sample may be carry-over from other donors' samples.

The V and J genes are TRBV14 and TRBJ1-2, with a possible D match to TRBD1 (5 bases). The CDR3 has 16 amino acids. The V gene lost 0 bases and the J gene lost 4 bases, with 15 bases spanning the gap. The germline V gene has CDR1 SGHDN and CDR2 FVKESK. CDR3: CASSQDWGTDAYGYTF. The CDR3 DNA is TGTGCCAGCAGCCAAGATTGGGGCACGGATGCCTATGGCTACACCTTC.

This clonotype was found a few times. At one end, the junction sequence differs from germline, possibly due to a read error. The genes are TRBV28 and TRBJ1-2; 11 bases agree with TRBD1. The CDR3 has 15 amino acids. CDR1 MDHEN and CDR2 SYDVKM come from the germline V gene. CDR3 loop: CASSFAGQGVSGPNF. The CDR3 DNA is TGTGCCAGCAGTTTTGCGGGACAGGGGGTGTCCGGTCCTAACTTC.

This clonotype was counted at least ten times. The V and J genes are TRBV3-1 and TRBJ2-4; D is unresolved. The CDR3 extends over 13 amino acids. The germline V and J ends were trimmed by 4 bases and 4 bases, with 8 bases remaining between them. The germline V gene has CDR1 LGHDT and CDR2 YNNKEL (reference sequence). The CDR3 protein is CASSPPIKNIQYF. The CDR3 DNA sequence: TGTGCCAGCAGCCCCCCGATTAAAAACATTCAGTACTTC.

This clonotype was observed many times. The chain recombines TRBV20-1 with TRBJ1-6; 8 bases are a match to TRBD1. The CDR3 is made up of 19 amino acids. Germline V gene lookup returns CDR1 DFQATT and CDR2 SNEGSKA (reference sequence). J was trimmed by 0 bases and V by 1 base; bases with no gene match: 11. CDR3 sequence reads: CSARAMGTGPSSYNSPLHF. The DNA of the CDR3 is TGCAGTGCTAGAGCAATGGGGACAGGCCCCAGCTCCTATAATTCACCCCTCCACTTT.

This clonotype has a count of ten or more. This CDR3 is CASSPRLGTGTGTYEQYF. The CDR3 DNA sequence: TGTGCCAGCAGTCCCAGACTCGGTACCGGGACAGGAACTTACGAGCAGTACTTC. The gene calls are TRBV27 and TRBJ2-7; the match to TRBD1 covers 8 bases. Trimming removed 5 bases from V and 4 bases from J; junction bases left unmatched: 19. This CDR3 is built from 18 residues. Germline loops: CDR1 MNHEY, CDR2 SMNVEV (reference sequence).

In this sample, this clonotype turned up many times. V and J are TRBV3-1 and TRBJ2-7; tentatively, D is TRBD1 (7 bases). Looked up from germline, CDR1 is LGHDT and CDR2 is YNNKEL (reference sequence). V was clipped by 2 bases and J by 6 bases, with 14 bases between them. The CDR3 sequence is 14 residues long. CDR3 nucleotides: TGTGCCAGCAGCCAATTGCGGGACAGCAGCGAGCAGTACTTC. It codes for CASSQLRDSSEQYF.

This clonotype was found once. The rearrangement joins TRBV30 to TRBJ2-2; a weak D match, TRBD1 (6 bases). V lost 0 bases and J 4 bases, leaving 12 bases between the germline ends. This CDR3 contains 15 residues. Germline values: CDR1 GTSNPN, CDR2 SVGIG (reference sequence). The CDR3 protein is CAWSVLGASTGELFF. CDR3 in DNA: TGTGCCTGGAGTGTACTGGGGGCGAGCACCGGGGAGCTGTTTTTT. The full variable domain, rest sourced from reference TRBV30 and TRBJ2-2, is SQTIHQWPATLVQPVGSPLSLECTVEGTSNPNLYWYRQAAGRGLQLLFYSVGIGQISSEVPQNLSASRPQDRQFILSSKKLLLSDSGFYLCAWSVLGASTGELFFGEGSRLTVL.

Ten or more counts support this clonotype. The chain has TRBV29-1 and TRBJ2-6; no clear D gene. The germline CDR1 and CDR2 sequences are SQVTM and ANQGSEA. V lost 4 bases to trimming and J lost 2 bases, with 3 bases between them. CDR3 length equals 12 residues. In DNA form, the CDR3 reads TGCAGCGTTGGTGCTGGGGCCAACGTCCTGACTTTC. This gives the protein CSVGAGANVLTF.

This clonotype was recorded many times. The CDR3 protein is CASSPTSGAKNIQYF. CDR3 bases: TGTGCCAGCAGTCCTACAAGCGGGGCTAAAAACATTCAGTACTTC. The J gene is TRBJ2-4, the V gene TRBV7-8; 7 bases line up with TRBD2. Trimming removed 6 bases from V and 4 bases from J; junction bases left unmatched: 9. Germline loops: CDR1 SGHVS, CDR2 FQNEAQ. The CDR3 extends over 15 amino acids.

This clonotype occurred many times. The chain joins TRBV4-1 to TRBJ2-7; 7 nucleotides align to TRBD1. After removal of 4 bases from V and 3 bases from J, the junction contained 3 bases not matched to a gene. CDR3 length equals 13 residues. Germline assignment: CDR1 MGHRA and CDR2 YSYEKL. CDR3 in amino acids: CASSRDSNYEQYF. Written as DNA, the CDR3 is TGCGCCAGCAGCCGGGACAGCAACTACGAGCAGTACTTC.

This clonotype was recorded at least ten times. This rearrangement joins TRBV6-5 to TRBJ2-5; 7 bases map to TRBD2. This CDR3 is built from 15 residues. J lost 5 bases, V lost 6 bases, and 12 bases had no gene match. Germline V gene data show CDR1 as MNHEY and CDR2 as SVGAGI. Here the CDR3 reads CASSLNRGGMETQYF. CDR3 coding DNA: TGTGCCAGCAGCCTGAACCGGGGAGGGATGGAGACCCAGTACTTC.

There are a few counts of this clonotype. The chain uses TRBV2 and TRBJ1-6, with D hard to call. CDR1 SNHLY and CDR2 FYNNEI come from the germline V gene. The V and J ends lost 4 bases and 9 bases respectively, with 4 bases between them. The CDR3 extends over 11 amino acids. The CDR3, as DNA: TGTGCCAGCAGTGTCAGTTCACCCCTCCACTTT. Translated, it gives CASSVSSPLHF.

This clonotype has at least ten counts. The CDR3 here is CASGPSPEAFF. The CDR3, as DNA: TGTGCCAGCGGCCCTTCCCCCGAAGCTTTCTTT. The V call is TRBV7-9, the J call TRBJ1-1; D gene unclear. CDR3 length: 11 amino acids. CDR1 and CDR2 from the germline V gene are SEHNR and FQNEAQ (reference sequence). With 8 bases removed from V and 8 bases from J, the gap between germline ends came to 12 bases.

The table lists this clonotype with many counts. The rearrangement joins TRBV2 to TRBJ1-3; D gene unclear. Trimming pared 2 bases from V and 2 bases from J, leaving 13 bases between. The germline CDR1 and CDR2 sequences are SNHLY and FYNNEI. The CDR3 covers 16 residues. The DNA of the CDR3 is TGTGCCAGCAGTGAAACCCCGGGGAATCCTGGAAACACCATATATTTT. Translation: CASSETPGNPGNTIYF.

This clonotype was recorded at least ten times. V is TRBV24-1 and J is TRBJ1-5; TRBD1 matches 8 bases. CDR3 size: 14 residues. V lost 5 bases to trimming and J lost 4 bases; unmatched junction nucleotides: 3. In germline, CDR1 is KGHDR, CDR2 SFDVKD. The DNA for the CDR3 is TGTGCCACCAGTGGCCAGGGGGCTAATCAGCCCCAGCATTTT. This codes for CATSGQGANQPQHF.